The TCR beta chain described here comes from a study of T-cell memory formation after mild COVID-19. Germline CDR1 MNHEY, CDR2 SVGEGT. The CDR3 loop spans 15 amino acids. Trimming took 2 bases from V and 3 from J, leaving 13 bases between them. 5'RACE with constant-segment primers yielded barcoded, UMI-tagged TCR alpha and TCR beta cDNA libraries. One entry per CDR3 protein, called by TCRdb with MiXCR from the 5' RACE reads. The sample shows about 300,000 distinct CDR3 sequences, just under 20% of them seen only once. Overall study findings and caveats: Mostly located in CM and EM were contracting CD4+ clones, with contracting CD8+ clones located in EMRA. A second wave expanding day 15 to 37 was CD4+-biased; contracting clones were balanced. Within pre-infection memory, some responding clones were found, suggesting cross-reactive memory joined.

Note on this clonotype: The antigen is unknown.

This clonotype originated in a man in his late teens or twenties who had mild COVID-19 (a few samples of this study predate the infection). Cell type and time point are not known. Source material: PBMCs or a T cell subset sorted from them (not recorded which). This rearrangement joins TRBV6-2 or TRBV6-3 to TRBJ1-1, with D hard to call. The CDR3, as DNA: TGTGCCAGCAGTTACGGACCGTGGAGGGACACTGAAGCTTTCTTT. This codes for CASSYGPWRDTEAFF.